One sample yielded the 20 T cell receptor beta chains listed below, sequenced in a study of cytomegalovirus exposure and HLA in healthy donors. Only in-frame clones appear in the TCRdb table, and some are missing; sequencing was by immunoSEQ multiplex PCR. The sample holds about 280,000 clones, approximately 88% seen once. Specimen: PBMCs. These receptors came from a woman between 18 and 29 years old in good health and CMV-seronegative.

V usage is TRBV10-3 and J usage is TRBJ2-6; TRBD1 aligns across 9 bases. V dropped 6 bases and J dropped 1; count of bases not matched to a gene: 4. CDR3 length equals 16 residues. The germline CDR1 and CDR2 sequences are ENHRY and SYGVKD. CDR3 coding DNA: TGTGCCATCAGCGGGACAGGGAGTTCTGGGGCCAACGTCCTGACTTTC. This codes for CAISGTGSSGANVLTF.

The chain couples TRBV5-4 to TRBJ2-5, with 9 bases lining up with TRBD1. This CDR3 region has 15 residues. Trimming removed 0 bases from V and 6 bases from J; junction bases left unmatched: 6. Germline CDR1 SGHNT, CDR2 YYREEE (reference sequence). CDR3 sequence reads: CASSLAGQGRKTQYF. The CDR3 DNA follows: TGTGCCAGCAGCTTGGCGGGACAGGGTAGGAAGACCCAGTACTTC.

The CDR3, as DNA: TGTGCCTGGAGTAAAACCTCCAGGGGCCGGGGCGCTTTCTTT. Its translation: CAWSKTSRGRGAFF. V usage is TRBV30 and J usage is TRBJ1-1; D may be TRBD1 (6 bases). CDR1 GTSNPN and CDR2 SVGIG come from the germline V gene (reference sequence). This CDR3 spans 14 amino acids. The V and J ends lost 2 bases and 11 bases respectively, with 21 bases between them.

This sequence joins TRBV11-2 and TRBJ2-1; 13 bases fit TRBD2. V trimming: 3 bases; J trimming: 0 bases; junction bases outside the gene matches: 2. The CDR3 sequence is 17 residues long. Germline V gene lookup returns CDR1 SGHAT and CDR2 FQNNGV. The DNA for the CDR3 is TGTGCCAGCAGCTTGGGACTAGCGGGGAGCTCCTACAATGAGCAGTTCTTC. Protein sequence: CASSLGLAGSSYNEQFF.

J is TRBJ1-2 and V is TRBV7-9; no clear D. Germline V gene sequence: CDR1 SEHNR, CDR2 FQNEAQ (reference sequence). This CDR3 contains 12 residues. The ends were cut back, 1 base at V and 6 bases at J, with 6 bases in the middle. The CDR3: CASSLGLDGYTF. CDR3 sequence (DNA): TGTGCCAGCAGCTTAGGTCTAGATGGCTACACCTTC.

V usage is TRBV6-1 and J usage is TRBJ2-3; TRBD2 agrees at 7 bases. The CDR3 is made up of 13 amino acids. With V trimmed by 3 bases and J by 5 bases, 2 bases remained unmatched. In germline, CDR1 is MNHNS, CDR2 SASEGT. DNA of the CDR3: TGTGCCAGCAGTGAGGGGGGGGGAGATACGCAGTATTTT. Its translation is CASSEGGGDTQYF.

The chain joins TRBV5-4 to TRBJ2-7; D might be TRBD2 (6 bases). The CDR3 consists of 15 residues. In germline, CDR1 is SGHNT, CDR2 YYREEE (reference sequence). Between the trimmed V and J ends, which lost 4 bases and 2 bases, there was a span of 16 bases. This CDR3 reads CASSRGLKETYEQYF. The DNA of the CDR3 is TGTGCCAGCAGCCGTGGACTAAAAGAGACCTACGAGCAGTACTTC.

CDR3 sequence reads: CASSETRDGEQFF. DNA of the CDR3: TGTGCCAGCTCCGAGACTAGGGACGGGGAGCAGTTCTTC. This chain uses TRBV18 with TRBJ2-1; TRBD2 might be the D (6 bases). V was shortened by 6 bases and J by 10 bases, with 16 bases between the two germline ends. Per germline, CDR1 KGHSH and CDR2 LQKENI. The CDR3 contains 13 residues.

The chain combines TRBV29-1 with TRBJ2-1; 10 bases align to TRBD2. From germline, CDR1 is SQVTM and CDR2 ANQGSEA. The CDR3 totals 15 residues. J gave up 3 bases and V 2 bases, and 4 bases lay outside the gene matches. CDR3 sequence reads: CSVEPLAGDYNEQFF. In DNA, the CDR3 is TGCAGCGTTGAACCCCTAGCGGGGGACTACAATGAGCAGTTCTTC.

This chain uses TRBV2 with TRBJ2-2, with a possible D match to TRBD1 (6 bases). The germline CDR1 and CDR2 sequences are SNHLY and FYNNEI. Trimming removed 8 bases from V and 3 bases from J, with 19 bases in between. The CDR3 runs 16 residues. The CDR3 region has the DNA TGTGCCAGCGTAATACAGGGAAATCGTCACACCGGGGAGCTGTTTTTT. Translated, it gives CASVIQGNRHTGELFF.

In DNA, the CDR3 is TGTGCCAGCAGCGTAGCTGGCCACAATGAGCAGTTCTTC. Translating gives CASSVAGHNEQFF. The chain combines TRBV9 with TRBJ2-1; D is uncertain. CDR1 is SGDLS and CDR2 is YYNGEE in the germline V gene. The V end lost 0 bases, the J end lost 5 bases, and 6 bases lay between the germline ends. The CDR3 runs to 13 residues.

The rearrangement joins TRBV5-1 to TRBJ2-1, with D perhaps TRBD2 (5 bases). The germline V gene encodes CDR1 SGHRS and CDR2 YFSETQ. The germline V and J ends were trimmed by 0 bases and 9 bases, with 10 bases remaining between them. This CDR3 comprises 13 residues. The CDR3 sequence is CASSLGSEVEQFF. The CDR3 DNA is TGCGCCAGCAGCTTGGGGTCGGAGGTTGAGCAGTTCTTC.

The chain links TRBV5-6 to TRBJ1-4; 8 nucleotides match TRBD1. V trimming: 4 bases; J trimming: 8 bases; junction bases outside the gene matches: 10. The germline gives CDR1 SGHDT, CDR2 YYEEEE. This CDR3 contains 15 residues. CDR3 coding DNA: TGTGCCAGCAGCAGAACGGACAGGGTTCGAGAAAAACTGTTTTTT. Translated: CASSRTDRVREKLFF.

This rearrangement joins TRBV6-1 to TRBJ1-2, with 7 bases aligning to TRBD1. CDR3 size: 12 residues. Germline V gene sequence: CDR1 MNHNS, CDR2 SASEGT. V shed 7 bases, J shed 8 bases, and the junction held 7 bases outside the gene matches. The CDR3 reads CASKLQGGGYTF. In DNA, the CDR3 is TGTGCCAGCAAACTTCAGGGGGGCGGCTACACCTTC.

This chain uses TRBV11-2 with TRBJ2-7; D gene unclear. The CDR3 has 18 amino acids. Trimming removed 7 bases at V and 4 bases at J, with 29 bases between. CDR1 SGHAT and CDR2 FQNNGV come from the germline V gene. The CDR3 reads CASTSDNTRVRYLYEQYF. The CDR3, as DNA: TGTGCCAGCACCTCTGACAATACTCGCGTCCGATACCTGTACGAGCAGTACTTC.

The rearrangement joins TRBV28 to TRBJ2-5, with a tentative D call TRBD1 (6 bases). This CDR3 is 14 amino acids long. V was cut by 4 bases and J by 5 bases, with 14 bases left in between. CDR1 MDHEN and CDR2 SYDVKM come from the germline V gene. CDR3 sequence reads: CASSSNRVRETQYF. The CDR3 coding sequence is TGTGCCAGCAGTTCGAACAGGGTCCGCGAGACCCAGTACTTC.

This chain links TRBV5-4 with TRBJ1-2, with 7 bases matching TRBD1. This CDR3 comprises 15 residues. V was pared by 5 bases and J by 1 base, with 8 bases of the junction left unmatched. Germline V lookup: CDR1 SGHNT, CDR2 YYREEE (reference sequence). DNA for the CDR3: TGTGCCAGCAGGATTACAGGGGTTTTTAACTATGGCTACACCTTC. Amino acid sequence: CASRITGVFNYGYTF.

The chain combines TRBV25-1 with TRBJ2-1; TRBD2 matches at 9 bases. Germline V gene sequence: CDR1 MGHDK, CDR2 SYGVNS. The ends lost 5 bases at V and 6 bases at J; junction bases unmatched: 5. There are 14 residues in the CDR3. Written as DNA, the CDR3 is TGTGCCAGCAGTTTGGGACTAGCTGGCAATGAGCAGTTCTTC. Encoded protein: CASSLGLAGNEQFF.

The chain joins TRBV6-1 to TRBJ2-5; 9 bases agree with TRBD2. CDR1 and CDR2 (germline): MNHNS, SASEGT. The CDR3 has 15 residues. The J segment lost 5 bases and the V segment lost 6 bases, leaving 10 bases of the junction unmatched. The CDR3, as DNA: TGTGCCAGCAGGGCCACCGGGACTAGCCACGAGACCCAGTACTTC. Its translation is CASRATGTSHETQYF.

The V call is TRBV28, the J call TRBJ1-5, with 10 bases fitting TRBD1. This CDR3 contains 16 residues. Germline trimming cut 10 bases from V and 3 bases from J; bases unmatched to any gene: 12. Germline V lookup: CDR1 MDHEN, CDR2 SYDVKM. The CDR3 sequence: CAIRTRDRGNNQPQHF. The CDR3 DNA reads TGTGCCATCAGAACCCGGGACAGGGGAAACAATCAGCCCCAGCATTTT. Full variable domain (missing parts from reference TRBV28 and TRBJ1-5): DVKVTQSSRYLVKRTGEKVFLECVQDMDHENMFWYRQDPGLGLRLIYFSYDVKMKEKGDIPEGYSVSREKKERFSLILESASTNQTSMYLCAIRTRDRGNNQPQHFGDGTRLSIL.